These 11 T cell receptor beta chains were sequenced from one sample in a study of beta chain features in type 1 diabetes. The investigators reverse transcribed all of the isolated RNA, so they sequenced expressed TCRB transcripts. Here immunoSEQ multiplex PCR was the method, and the copy in TCRdb shows in-frame clones only, minus some. The sample has about 410,000 clones, more than 11% seen once. Sequencing used naive CD4+ T cells from blood. The receptors stem from a man aged 25 to 40 in good health.

The chain couples TRBV7-2 to TRBJ2-4; 7 bases are a match to TRBD2. Germline values: CDR1 SGHTA, CDR2 FQGNSA. CDR3 length: 15 residues. Trimming took 1 base from V and 3 from J; bases not matched to a gene: 3. CDR3: CASSLGLAVKNIQYF. CDR3 DNA sequence: TGTGCCAGCAGCTTAGGTCTAGCGGTCAAAAACATTCAGTACTTC.

The sample holds a few counts of this clone. This chain links TRBV5-1 with TRBJ2-6, with D possibly being TRBD2 (5 bases). CDR3 length: 15 residues. Deletions cut 2 bases from V and 4 bases from J, with 10 bases between. Germline CDR1 is SGHRS and CDR2 is YFSETQ. In DNA, the CDR3 is TGCGCCAGCAGCTTATCGGGGTCCGGGGCCAACGTCCTGACTTTC. Translating it yields CASSLSGSGANVLTF.

In its sample, this clone was seen a few times. The chain combines TRBV11-2 with TRBJ1-6, with D unclear. Deletions cut 3 bases from V and 7 bases from J, with 4 bases between. CDR1 and CDR2 (germline): SGHAT, FQNNGV. This CDR3 has 12 amino acids. DNA for the CDR3: TGTGCCAGCAGCTTGTGGAATTCACCCCTCCACTTT. Amino acid sequence: CASSLWNSPLHF.

The chain employs TRBV15 and TRBJ1-2; the D gene is possibly TRBD1 (5 bases). This CDR3 has 12 amino acids. V gave up 5 bases and J gave up 4 bases, with 8 bases separating them. Germline values: CDR1 LNHNV, CDR2 YYDKDF (reference sequence). The CDR3 here is CATSVDSYGYTF. The DNA for the CDR3 is TGTGCCACCAGCGTTGACAGCTATGGCTACACCTTC.

This clone was counted a few times. The V and J genes are TRBV5-6 and TRBJ2-4, with 8 bases matching TRBD1. The J segment lost 6 bases and the V segment lost 2 bases, leaving 4 bases of the junction unmatched. Germline values: CDR1 SGHDT, CDR2 YYEEEE. This CDR3 contains 14 residues. CDR3 nucleotide sequence: TGTGCCAGCAGCTTAGGACAGGGCCTAAACATTCAGTACTTC. Translation: CASSLGQGLNIQYF.

The gene calls are TRBV19 and TRBJ2-7; D may be TRBD1 or TRBD2 (6 bases each). The V gene's germline CDR1 is LNHDA and CDR2 SQIVND (reference sequence). The CDR3 spans 12 residues. The V and J ends lost 7 bases and 5 bases respectively, with 12 bases between them. DNA for the CDR3: TGTGCCAGTATCCACAGGGAGGACGAGCAGTACTTC. Residues: CASIHREDEQYF.

The table lists this clone with a few counts. The gene calls are TRBV7-2 and TRBJ1-2; D is ambiguous. The CDR3 length is 13 residues. Germline V gives CDR1 SGHTA, CDR2 FQGNSA. With 1 base removed from V and 5 bases from J, the gap between germline ends came to 8 bases. The CDR3 spells CASSLGPPYGYTF. The CDR3 nucleotides read TGTGCCAGCAGCTTAGGGCCCCCTTATGGCTACACCTTC.

This clone was counted only a few times. The chain combines TRBV7-2 with TRBJ2-7, with TRBD2 identical over 9 bases. The CDR3 extends over 15 amino acids. Germline loops: CDR1 SGHTA, CDR2 FQGNSA. J was trimmed by 2 bases and V by 5 bases; bases with no gene match: 7. This CDR3 is CASSPNSGGTYEQYF. The CDR3 DNA follows: TGTGCCAGCAGCCCCAATAGCGGGGGAACCTACGAGCAGTACTTC.

This sequence joins TRBV7-6 and TRBJ2-6; 7 positions match TRBD1. The CDR3 loop spans 16 amino acids. Germline-derived CDR1 and CDR2 are SGHVS and FNYEAQ. With 3 bases clipped from V and 1 base from J, the junction kept 3 bases outside the gene matches. CDR3 nucleotides: TGTGCCAGCAGCTTCCACAGGGGATCTGGGGCCAACGTCCTGACTTTC. It encodes CASSFHRGSGANVLTF.

This clone was observed a few times. The sample carries other DNA sequences with the same CDR3. The chain uses TRBV2 and TRBJ1-1, with 10 bases matching TRBD1. The ends lost 4 bases at V and 4 bases at J; junction bases unmatched: 0. This CDR3 contains 13 residues. Germline CDR1 and CDR2: SNHLY and FYNNEI. Written as DNA, the CDR3 is TGTGCCAGCAGTGGACAGGGGGCCACTGAAGCTTTCTTT. Translated: CASSGQGATEAFF.

This chain connects TRBV7-9 to TRBJ1-5; TRBD1 matches at 7 bases. Unmatched junction bases numbered 6, after V lost 5 bases and J lost 2 bases. The CDR3 extends over 15 amino acids. Germline CDR1 is SEHNR and CDR2 is FQNEAQ (reference sequence). CDR3 in amino acids: CASSDRDFGNQPQHF. CDR3 nucleotides: TGTGCCAGCAGCGACAGGGATTTTGGCAATCAGCCCCAGCATTTT.